The 20 T cell receptor beta chains below all came from one sample that was sequenced in a study of identical twins. Using its own MiXCR run on the 5' RACE reads, TCRdb lists one record per CDR3 protein. This sample has about 220,000 distinct CDR3 sequences, with less than 10% found just once. The sequenced sample consisted of memory (CD45RO+) T cells sorted from blood. These receptors were collected from a woman between 18 and 30 years old in good health.

This clonotype was counted a few times. J is TRBJ1-4 and V is TRBV6-5; D perhaps matches TRBD1 (5 bases). The CDR3 runs 15 residues. V was pared by 4 bases and J by 3 bases, with 12 bases between. Germline V gene sequence: CDR1 MNHEY, CDR2 SVGAGI. CDR3 in DNA: TGTGCCAGCAGTTCTCAGGGTCGGGCTAATGAAAAACTGTTTTTT. It is translated as CASSSQGRANEKLFF.

The chain carries TRBV20-1 and TRBJ2-5; D may match TRBD1 or TRBD2 (5 bases each). The CDR3 is 14 amino acids. Germline V gene data show CDR1 as DFQATT and CDR2 as SNEGSKA (reference sequence). The V and J ends lost 1 base and 7 bases respectively, with 16 bases between them. CDR3 sequence reads: CSARVGTAWGTQYF. For the CDR3, the DNA is TGCAGTGCTAGAGTAGGGACGGCCTGGGGGACCCAGTACTTC.

This clonotype has only a few counts. The chain employs TRBV6-1 and TRBJ1-6; 8 positions match TRBD1. V shed 5 bases, J shed 10 bases, and the junction held 7 bases outside the gene matches. The CDR3 length is 14 residues. CDR1 is MNHNS and CDR2 is SASEGT in the germline V gene. The CDR3 DNA sequence: TGTGCCAGCAGTCCCCGACAGGGGAGCTCACCCCTCCACTTT. Its translation: CASSPRQGSSPLHF.

At least ten counts were recorded for this clonotype. This chain joins TRBV20-1 and TRBJ1-5, with TRBD1 identical over 8 bases. V was clipped by 3 bases and J by 7 bases; unmatched bases: 8. This CDR3 has 14 residues. Germline V gene data show CDR1 as DFQATT and CDR2 as SNEGSKA (reference sequence). CDR3 nucleotides: TGCAGTGCTAGCGAACCGACAGGGGTCCAGCCCCAGCATTTT. This translates into CSASEPTGVQPQHF.

Many counts were recorded for this clonotype. The chain recombines TRBV5-1 with TRBJ1-6, with no clear D. Germline values: CDR1 SGHRS, CDR2 YFSETQ. The V gene lost 0 bases and the J gene lost 3 bases, with 7 bases spanning the gap. The CDR3 consists of 15 residues. CDR3 sequence: CASSLEPVYNSPLHF. Written as DNA, the CDR3 is TGCGCCAGCAGCTTGGAGCCAGTCTATAATTCACCCCTCCACTTT.

This clonotype has just a few counts. The chain joins TRBV2 to TRBJ2-1, with D hard to call. CDR3 length equals 13 residues. V shed 3 bases and J shed 4 bases, with 7 bases lying between them. Germline CDR1 SNHLY, CDR2 FYNNEI. The CDR3 reads CASSEDAYNEQFF. CDR3 DNA sequence: TGTGCCAGCAGTGAGGACGCTTACAATGAGCAGTTCTTC. The whole variable domain, remainder taken from reference TRBV2 and TRBJ2-1, is EPEVTQTPSHQVTQMGQEVILRCVPISNHLYFYWYRQILGQKVEFLVSFYNNEISEKSEIFDDQFSVERPDGSNFTLKIRSTKLEDSAMYFCASSEDAYNEQFFGPGTRLTVL.

The chain links TRBV10-3 to TRBJ2-7; D gene unclear. The V end was cut by 2 bases, the J end by 6 bases, with 17 bases between. The CDR3 is 15 amino acids. Germline CDR1 ENHRY, CDR2 SYGVKD. CDR3 region: CAISEVRLLAPEQYF. In DNA, the CDR3 is TGTGCCATCAGTGAGGTTAGACTCCTGGCACCCGAGCAGTACTTC.

This clonotype showed up just a few times. The chain combines TRBV12-3 or TRBV12-4 with TRBJ2-1; tentative D call: TRBD2 (6 bases). With 8 bases removed from V and 4 bases from J, the gap between germline ends came to 18 bases. This CDR3 region has 15 residues. The CDR3 DNA sequence: TGTGCCAGCTCCGGGCCGGAGGGTTTGTACAATGAGCAGTTCTTC. Its translation: CASSGPEGLYNEQFF.

This clonotype showed up just a few times. The CDR3 nucleotides read TGTGCCAGCAGCTTCCAGGGTAATGCGGATACGCAGTATTTT. This sequence encodes CASSFQGNADTQYF. V is TRBV7-2 and J is TRBJ2-3; a possible D gene is TRBD1 (5 bases). The V end was cut by 3 bases, the J end by 6 bases, with 13 bases between. The CDR3 loop spans 14 amino acids. Germline V lookup: CDR1 SGHTA, CDR2 FQGNSA.

The chain couples TRBV7-8 to TRBJ2-5, with D possibly matching TRBD2 (7 bases). This CDR3 spans 13 amino acids. V lost 5 bases to trimming and J lost 5 bases, with 12 bases between them. CDR1 and CDR2 (germline): SGHVS, FQNEAQ. The CDR3 loop is CASSPGGRETQYF. DNA for the CDR3: TGTGCCAGCAGCCCGGGGGGCCGGGAGACCCAGTACTTC.

The rearrangement joins TRBV27 to TRBJ1-5; no reliable D call. CDR1 and CDR2 from the germline V gene are MNHEY and SMNVEV (reference sequence). V gave up 6 bases and J gave up 5 bases, with 14 bases separating them. The CDR3 has 14 amino acids. This chain's CDR3 is CASSYRSADQPQHF. The CDR3 coding sequence is TGTGCCAGCAGCTACCGCAGCGCTGATCAGCCCCAGCATTTT.

This rearrangement joins TRBV10-3 to TRBJ1-1, with D perhaps matching TRBD1 (6 bases). This CDR3 spans 13 amino acids. Trimming left V 8 bases short and J 0 bases short, with 10 bases between. Germline-derived CDR1 and CDR2 are ENHRY and SYGVKD. Here the CDR3 DNA reads TGTGCCATCCGCGGACAGCTGAACACTGAAGCTTTCTTT. Protein product: CAIRGQLNTEAFF.

In this sample, this clonotype turned up a few times. This chain connects TRBV10-3 to TRBJ1-2; TRBD1 is a possible D gene (6 bases). V was trimmed by 8 bases and J by 5 bases, leaving 15 bases between them. The CDR3 runs 13 residues. Germline V gives CDR1 ENHRY, CDR2 SYGVKD. The chain's CDR3 is CAIAPHREYGYTF. The CDR3 DNA is TGTGCCATCGCCCCCCACAGGGAGTATGGCTACACCTTC.

This clonotype was counted between two and nine times. The rearrangement uses TRBV20-1 and TRBJ2-7, with D uncertain. The CDR3 contains 11 residues. V was pared by 0 bases and J by 6 bases, with 6 bases between. Germline V gene data show CDR1 as DFQATT and CDR2 as SNEGSKA (reference sequence). This CDR3 is CSARDGPEQYF. The CDR3 coding sequence is TGCAGTGCTAGAGATGGTCCCGAGCAGTACTTC.

The rearrangement uses TRBV28 and TRBJ2-3, with D tentatively TRBD1 (5 bases). Trimming left V 5 bases short and J 3 bases short, with 12 bases between. Germline V gives CDR1 MDHEN, CDR2 SYDVKM. The CDR3 length is 14 residues. CDR3 DNA: TGTGCCAGCAGTCCAGGGCGTTATACAGATACGCAGTATTTT. Its translation is CASSPGRYTDTQYF. Using reference TRBV28 and TRBJ2-3 for the parts outside the CDR3, the full variable domain is DVKVTQSSRYLVKRTGEKVFLECVQDMDHENMFWYRQDPGLGLRLIYFSYDVKMKEKGDIPEGYSVSREKKERFSLILESASTNQTSMYLCASSPGRYTDTQYFGPGTRLTVL.

The sample holds many counts of this clonotype. The V and J genes are TRBV12-3 or TRBV12-4 and TRBJ1-3, with TRBD1 matching over 10 bases. The length of the CDR3 is 15 residues. V gave up 4 bases and J gave up 7 bases; unmatched junction bases: 7. This CDR3 reads CASSSGQGMTNTIYF. For the CDR3, the DNA is TGTGCCAGCAGTTCGGGACAGGGGATGACCAACACCATATATTTT.

In this sample, this clonotype turned up many times. The chain couples TRBV24-1 to TRBJ2-4; possibly TRBD1 for D (6 bases). The CDR3 spans 17 residues. The germline V and J ends were trimmed by 1 base and 0 bases, with 12 bases remaining between them. Germline-derived CDR1 and CDR2 are KGHDR and SFDVKD. As DNA, the CDR3 is TGTGCCACCAGTGATTTTAGGGGGATTCTAGCCAAAAACATTCAGTACTTC. The encoded protein is CATSDFRGILAKNIQYF.

This clonotype was seen repeatedly, ten times or more. The V gene is TRBV4-1, the J gene TRBJ2-2; D may be TRBD2 (5 bases). The CDR3 is 17 amino acids. The V end lost 4 bases, the J end lost 3 bases, and 18 bases lay between the germline ends. Germline values: CDR1 MGHRA, CDR2 YSYEKL. DNA of the CDR3: TGCGCCAGCAGCCCCCGGTTTAGAGGGTCCGACACCGGGGAGCTGTTTTTT. This sequence encodes CASSPRFRGSDTGELFF.

This clonotype was seen ten or more times. The chain recombines TRBV14 with TRBJ2-1, with D perhaps given as TRBD1 or TRBD2 (5 bases each). V shed 1 base and J shed 0 bases, with 16 bases lying between them. The CDR3 length is 18 residues. Germline assignment: CDR1 SGHDN and CDR2 FVKESK. CDR3 in amino acids: CASSQGGIFSSSYNEQFF. DNA of the CDR3: TGTGCCAGCAGCCAAGGGGGGATCTTCTCAAGCTCCTACAATGAGCAGTTCTTC.

The rearrangement joins TRBV9 to TRBJ1-3; possibly TRBD1 for D (5 bases). Trimming left V 1 base short and J 2 bases short, with 13 bases between. CDR1 is SGDLS, CDR2 YYNGEE, per germline. The CDR3 runs to 16 residues. The chain's CDR3 is CASSVKIGAAGNTIYF. For the CDR3, the DNA is TGTGCCAGCAGCGTAAAAATTGGGGCCGCTGGAAACACCATATATTTT.